The 13 T cell receptor beta chains given below trace back to one sample, sequenced in a study of CD8 T cells in Susac syndrome. The RNA input was about 0.5 to 1 ug, and it was reverse transcribed with random hexamers. MiXCR, applied by TCRdb to the immunoSEQ multiplex PCR reads, yields one record per CDR3 protein. The sample records 150,000 to 200,000 distinct CDR3 sequences, approximately 94% being singletons. The sample consisted of CD4+ T cells from PBMCs. The receptors shown here come from a human donor in good health.

CDR3 in DNA: TGTGCCAGCAGTTCCGGACAGCAGCCCCAGCATTTT. Translating gives CASSSGQQPQHF. The gene calls are TRBV12-3 or TRBV12-4 and TRBJ1-5; D is perhaps TRBD1 (6 bases). V was trimmed by 4 bases and J by 7 bases, leaving 8 bases between them. CDR3 length equals 12 residues.

The chain is built from TRBV7-9 and TRBJ2-7; no definite D call. The germline gives CDR1 SEHNR, CDR2 FQNEAQ (reference sequence). The CDR3 totals 14 residues. Trimming shortened V by 5 bases and J by 4 bases, and 15 bases separated the two germline ends. For the CDR3, the DNA is TGTGCCAGCAGCCCCCCAGGCCTAGGATACGAGCAGTACTTC. Protein sequence: CASSPPGLGYEQYF. The full variable domain, with the rest looked up from reference TRBV7-9 and TRBJ2-7, is DTGVSQNPRHKITKRGQNVTFRCDPISEHNRLYWYRQTLGQGPEFLTYFQNEAQLEKSRLLSDRFSAERPKGSFSTLEIQRTEQGDSAMYLCASSPPGLGYEQYFGPGTRLTVT.

A few counts support this clonotype. V gene TRBV7-6 combines with J gene TRBJ2-7, with 8 bases identical to TRBD1. Trimming took 0 bases from V and 9 from J; bases not matched to a gene: 1. The CDR3 has 12 amino acids. Germline V gene lookup returns CDR1 SGHVS and CDR2 FNYEAQ. DNA of the CDR3: TGTGCCAGCAGCTTAGCGCAGGGGGCGCAGTACTTC. Protein: CASSLAQGAQYF.

This chain uses TRBV6-5 with TRBJ2-4; 8 nucleotides align to TRBD2. This CDR3 comprises 16 residues. Germline V gene lookup returns CDR1 MNHEY and CDR2 SVGAGI. The junction had 5 bases not matched to a gene; V was cut back by 0 bases and J by 4 bases. This CDR3 reads CASSYSISGGKNIQYF. Here the CDR3 DNA reads TGTGCCAGCAGTTACTCGATCTCGGGGGGGAAAAACATTCAGTACTTC.

V gene TRBV10-3 combines with J gene TRBJ1-5, with D possibly TRBD1 on 6 matching bases. The germline V and J ends were trimmed by 5 bases and 5 bases, with 7 bases remaining between them. Germline lookup yields CDR1 ENHRY and CDR2 SYGVKD. The CDR3 spans 12 residues. In nucleotides, the CDR3 is TGTGCCATCAGTCGACAGGATCAGCCCCAGCATTTT. This sequence encodes CAISRQDQPQHF.

The J gene is TRBJ1-5, the V gene TRBV29-1, with D hard to call. V was clipped by 7 bases and J by 6 bases, with 22 bases between them. The CDR3 is 15 amino acids. Germline assignment: CDR1 SQVTM and CDR2 ANQGSEA. The CDR3 DNA follows: TGCAGCGGATTCCAACGCCCATTTGGTCTTCAGCCCCAGCATTTT. Translating gives CSGFQRPFGLQPQHF.

The V gene is TRBV4-3, the J gene TRBJ2-2; no definite D call. V lost 0 bases, J lost 8 bases, and 7 bases lay in between. The CDR3 has 13 amino acids. Germline V CDR1 and CDR2: LGHNA, YSLEER. The DNA of the CDR3 is TGCGCCAGCAGCCAAGAGAGACGGGGGGAGCTGTTTTTT. This codes for CASSQERRGELFF.

J is TRBJ1-5 and V is TRBV30; the D gene is possibly TRBD1 (6 bases). Germline values: CDR1 GTSNPN, CDR2 SVGIG (reference sequence). This CDR3 is built from 13 residues. The V gene lost 4 bases and the J gene lost 4 bases, with 11 bases spanning the gap. Written as DNA, the CDR3 is TGTGCCTGGAAGGACAGCGATAATCAGCCCCAGCATTTT. Encoded protein: CAWKDSDNQPQHF.

The DNA for the CDR3 is TGCAGTGCTAGCGCGGACAGGGTGTATGGCTACACCTTC. Translation: CSASADRVYGYTF. This chain uses TRBV20-1 with TRBJ1-2, with TRBD1 matching over 8 bases. V shed 3 bases and J 5 bases; nucleotides not matched to a gene: 5. CDR3 length: 13 residues. The germline V gene has CDR1 DFQATT and CDR2 SNEGSKA (reference sequence).

The genes are TRBV20-1 and TRBJ1-2, with D hard to call. The CDR3 length is 11 residues. Germline CDR1 and CDR2: DFQATT and SNEGSKA (reference sequence). Trimming took off 3 bases at V and 5 bases at J, with 7 bases between the two ends. The CDR3 spells CSARMAYGYTF. The CDR3 DNA sequence: TGCAGTGCTAGGATGGCTTATGGCTACACCTTC.

The J gene is TRBJ1-5, the V gene TRBV9, with no clear D. CDR1 and CDR2 (germline): SGDLS, YYNGEE. Trimming removed 4 bases at V and 3 bases at J, with 14 bases between. The CDR3 is made up of 15 amino acids. CDR3 sequence: CASSPFGSLNQPQHF. The DNA for the CDR3 is TGTGCCAGCAGCCCCTTCGGGAGTCTCAATCAGCCCCAGCATTTT.

The chain carries TRBV28 and TRBJ1-4; D call uncertain. V was clipped by 6 bases and J by 5 bases, with 7 bases between them. CDR1 is MDHEN and CDR2 is SYDVKM in the germline V gene. The CDR3 extends over 12 amino acids. Written as DNA, the CDR3 is TGTGCCAGCAGCTCGATAAATGAAAAACTGTTTTTT. It yields the protein CASSSINEKLFF.

The rearrangement uses TRBV28 and TRBJ1-1; D gene unclear. Between the trimmed V and J ends, which lost 5 bases and 4 bases, there was a span of 8 bases. The germline V gene encodes CDR1 MDHEN and CDR2 SYDVKM. The CDR3 length is 12 residues. The CDR3 protein is CASSDVVTEAFF. CDR3 in DNA: TGTGCCAGCAGTGACGTCGTCACTGAAGCTTTCTTT.